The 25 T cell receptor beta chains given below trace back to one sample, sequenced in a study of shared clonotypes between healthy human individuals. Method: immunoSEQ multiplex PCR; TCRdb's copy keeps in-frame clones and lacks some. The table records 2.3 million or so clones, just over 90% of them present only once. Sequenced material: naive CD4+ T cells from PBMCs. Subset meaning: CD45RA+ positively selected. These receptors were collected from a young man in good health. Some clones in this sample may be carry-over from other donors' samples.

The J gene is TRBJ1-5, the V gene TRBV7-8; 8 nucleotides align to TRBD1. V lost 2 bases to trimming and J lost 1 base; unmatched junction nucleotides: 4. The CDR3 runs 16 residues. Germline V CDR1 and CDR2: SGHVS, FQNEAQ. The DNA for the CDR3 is TGTGCCAGCAGCTTAACAGGGGGTCGGAGCAATCAGCCCCAGCATTTT. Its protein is CASSLTGGRSNQPQHF.

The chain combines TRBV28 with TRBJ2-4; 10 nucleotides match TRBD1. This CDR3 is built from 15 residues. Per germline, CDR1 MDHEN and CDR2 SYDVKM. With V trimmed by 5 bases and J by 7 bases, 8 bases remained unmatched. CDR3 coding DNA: TGTGCCAGCAGTAACCGGGACAGGGGAATGAACATTCAGTACTTC. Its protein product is CASSNRDRGMNIQYF.

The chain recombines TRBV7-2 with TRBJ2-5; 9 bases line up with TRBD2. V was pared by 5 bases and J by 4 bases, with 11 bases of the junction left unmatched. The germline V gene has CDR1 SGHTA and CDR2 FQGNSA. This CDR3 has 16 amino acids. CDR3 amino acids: CASSPPGAGGRETQYF. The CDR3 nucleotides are TGTGCCAGCAGCCCCCCAGGAGCGGGAGGTAGAGAGACCCAGTACTTC.

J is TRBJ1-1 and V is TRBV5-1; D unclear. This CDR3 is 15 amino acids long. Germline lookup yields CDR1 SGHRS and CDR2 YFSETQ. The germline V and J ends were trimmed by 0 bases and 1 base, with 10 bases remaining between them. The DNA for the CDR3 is TGCGCCAGCAGCTTGGGGGCGGAAACGAACACTGAAGCTTTCTTT. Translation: CASSLGAETNTEAFF.

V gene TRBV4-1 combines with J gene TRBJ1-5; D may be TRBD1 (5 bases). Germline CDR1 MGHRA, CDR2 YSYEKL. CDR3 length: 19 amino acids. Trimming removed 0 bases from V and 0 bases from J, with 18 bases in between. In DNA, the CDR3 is TGCGCCAGCAGCCAAGACGGGGAGGGGTTCTTCGTTAGCAATCAGCCCCAGCATTTT. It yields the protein CASSQDGEGFFVSNQPQHF.

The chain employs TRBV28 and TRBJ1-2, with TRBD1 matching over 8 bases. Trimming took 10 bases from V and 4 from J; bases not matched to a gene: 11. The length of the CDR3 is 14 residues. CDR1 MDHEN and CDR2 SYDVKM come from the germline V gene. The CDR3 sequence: CAIGQGKRLYGYTF. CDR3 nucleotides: TGTGCCATTGGACAGGGAAAGAGGCTCTATGGCTACACCTTC.

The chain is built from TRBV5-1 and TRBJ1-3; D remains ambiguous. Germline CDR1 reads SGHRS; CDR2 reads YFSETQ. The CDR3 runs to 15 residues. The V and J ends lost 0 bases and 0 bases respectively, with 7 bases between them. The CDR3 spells CASSLGSISGNTIYF. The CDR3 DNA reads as TGCGCCAGCAGCTTGGGCAGTATCTCTGGAAACACCATATATTTT.

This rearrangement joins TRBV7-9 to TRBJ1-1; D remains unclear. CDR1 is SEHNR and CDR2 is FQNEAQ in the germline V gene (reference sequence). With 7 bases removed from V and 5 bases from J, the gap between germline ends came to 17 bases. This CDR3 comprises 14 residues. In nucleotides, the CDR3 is TGTGCCAGCAACCACCGGGCCTCGGGAACTGAAGCTTTCTTT. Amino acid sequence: CASNHRASGTEAFF.

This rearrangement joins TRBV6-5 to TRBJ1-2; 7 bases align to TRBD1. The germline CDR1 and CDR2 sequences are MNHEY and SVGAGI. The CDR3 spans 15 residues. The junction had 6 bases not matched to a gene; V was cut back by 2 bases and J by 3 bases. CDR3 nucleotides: TGTGCCAGCAGTTACCGGGACAGCGGGGACTATGGCTACACCTTC. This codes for CASSYRDSGDYGYTF.

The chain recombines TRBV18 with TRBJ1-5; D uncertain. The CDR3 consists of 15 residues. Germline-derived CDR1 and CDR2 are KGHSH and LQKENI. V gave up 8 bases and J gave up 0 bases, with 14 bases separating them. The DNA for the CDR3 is TGTGCCAGCCGCCCCTCAGCCGATAGCAATCAGCCCCAGCATTTT. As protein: CASRPSADSNQPQHF.

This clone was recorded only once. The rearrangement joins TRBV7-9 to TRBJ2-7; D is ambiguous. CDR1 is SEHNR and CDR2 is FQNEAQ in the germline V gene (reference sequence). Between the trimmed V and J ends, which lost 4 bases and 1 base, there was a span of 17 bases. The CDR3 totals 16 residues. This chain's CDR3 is CASSSLSDVRSYEQYF. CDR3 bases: TGTGCCAGCAGCTCATTATCGGATGTTCGTTCCTACGAGCAGTACTTC. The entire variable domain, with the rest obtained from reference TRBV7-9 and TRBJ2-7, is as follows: DTGVSQNPRHKITKRGQNVTFRCDPISEHNRLYWYRQTLGQGPEFLTYFQNEAQLEKSRLLSDRFSAERPKGSFSTLEIQRTEQGDSAMYLCASSSLSDVRSYEQYFGPGTRLTVT.

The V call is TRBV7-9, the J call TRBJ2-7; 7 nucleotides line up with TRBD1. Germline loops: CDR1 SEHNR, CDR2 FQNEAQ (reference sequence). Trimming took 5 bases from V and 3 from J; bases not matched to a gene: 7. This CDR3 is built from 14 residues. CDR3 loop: CASSRNRGIYEQYF. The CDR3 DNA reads TGTGCCAGCAGCCGAAACAGGGGAATCTACGAGCAGTACTTC.

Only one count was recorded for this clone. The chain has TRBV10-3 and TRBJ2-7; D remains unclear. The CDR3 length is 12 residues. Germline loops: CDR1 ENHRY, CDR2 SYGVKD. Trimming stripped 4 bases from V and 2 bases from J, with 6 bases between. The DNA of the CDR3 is TGTGCCATCAGTGCGTTTACCTACGAGCAGTACTTC. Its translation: CAISAFTYEQYF.

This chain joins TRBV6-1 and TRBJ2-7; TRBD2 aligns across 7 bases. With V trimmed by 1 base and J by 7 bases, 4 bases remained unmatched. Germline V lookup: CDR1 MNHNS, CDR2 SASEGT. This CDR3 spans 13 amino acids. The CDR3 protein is CASSEVGGGEQYF. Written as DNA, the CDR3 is TGTGCCAGCAGTGAAGTTGGGGGAGGGGAGCAGTACTTC.

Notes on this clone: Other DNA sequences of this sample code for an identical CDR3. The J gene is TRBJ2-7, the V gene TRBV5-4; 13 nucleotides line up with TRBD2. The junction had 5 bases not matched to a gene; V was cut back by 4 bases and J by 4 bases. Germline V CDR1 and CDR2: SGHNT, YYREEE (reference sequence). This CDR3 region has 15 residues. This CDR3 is CASSLGLAGIYEQYF. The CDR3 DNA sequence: TGTGCCAGCAGCCTGGGACTAGCGGGAATATACGAGCAGTACTTC.

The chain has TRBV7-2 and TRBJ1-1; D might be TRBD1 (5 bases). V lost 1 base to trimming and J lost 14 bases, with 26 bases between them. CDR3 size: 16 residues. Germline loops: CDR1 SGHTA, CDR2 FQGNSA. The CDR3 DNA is TGTGCCAGCAGCTTAGTTAATTTTCAGCCGTCGTCGCAGGGCTTCTTT. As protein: CASSLVNFQPSSQGFF.

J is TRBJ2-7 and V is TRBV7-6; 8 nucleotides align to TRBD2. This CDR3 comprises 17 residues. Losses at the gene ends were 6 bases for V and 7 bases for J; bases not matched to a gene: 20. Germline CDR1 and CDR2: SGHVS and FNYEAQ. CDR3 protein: CASRAGGVGAPGDEQYF. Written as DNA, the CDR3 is TGTGCCAGCAGGGCGGGGGGAGTCGGGGCCCCCGGAGATGAGCAGTACTTC. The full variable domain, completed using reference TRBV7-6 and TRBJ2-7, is GAGVSQSPRYKVTKRGQDVALRCDPISGHVSLYWYRQALGQGPEFLTYFNYEAQQDKSGLPNDRFSAERPEGSISTLTIQRTEQRDSAMYRCASRAGGVGAPGDEQYFGPGTRLTVT.

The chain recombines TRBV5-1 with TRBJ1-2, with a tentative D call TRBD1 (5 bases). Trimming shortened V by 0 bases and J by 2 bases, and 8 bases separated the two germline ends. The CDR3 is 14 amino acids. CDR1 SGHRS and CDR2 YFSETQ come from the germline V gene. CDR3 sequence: CASSLAGPNYGYTF. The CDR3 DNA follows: TGCGCCAGCAGCTTGGCGGGACCGAACTATGGCTACACCTTC.

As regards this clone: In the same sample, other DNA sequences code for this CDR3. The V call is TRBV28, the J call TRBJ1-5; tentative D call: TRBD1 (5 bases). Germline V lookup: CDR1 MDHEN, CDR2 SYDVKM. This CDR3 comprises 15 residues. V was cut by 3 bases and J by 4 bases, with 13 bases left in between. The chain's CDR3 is CASSLGQGGNQPQHF. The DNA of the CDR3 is TGTGCCAGCAGTTTGGGGCAGGGAGGTAATCAGCCCCAGCATTTT.

CDR3 sequence: CAISTPTGARNTGELFF. The CDR3 DNA reads TGTGCCATCAGTACCCCGACGGGGGCGCGGAACACCGGGGAGCTGTTTTTT. This chain links TRBV10-3 with TRBJ2-2; TRBD1 or TRBD2 may be the D gene (6 bases each). Trimming stripped 5 bases from V and 1 base from J, with 17 bases between. CDR3 length: 17 amino acids. Germline values: CDR1 ENHRY, CDR2 SYGVKD.

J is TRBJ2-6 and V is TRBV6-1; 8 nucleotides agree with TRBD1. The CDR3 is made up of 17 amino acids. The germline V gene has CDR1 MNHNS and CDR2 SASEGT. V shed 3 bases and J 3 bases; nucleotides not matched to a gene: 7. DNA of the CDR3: TGTGCCAGCAGTGACAGATCCAGGGGGCGTGGGGCCAACGTCCTGACTTTC. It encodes CASSDRSRGRGANVLTF.

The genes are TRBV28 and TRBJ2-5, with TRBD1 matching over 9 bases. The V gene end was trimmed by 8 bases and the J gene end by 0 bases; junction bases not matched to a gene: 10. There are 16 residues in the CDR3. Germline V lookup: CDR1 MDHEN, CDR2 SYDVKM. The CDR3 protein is CASSPSGTGHQETQYF. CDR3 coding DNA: TGTGCCAGCTCGCCATCCGGGACAGGGCACCAAGAGACCCAGTACTTC.

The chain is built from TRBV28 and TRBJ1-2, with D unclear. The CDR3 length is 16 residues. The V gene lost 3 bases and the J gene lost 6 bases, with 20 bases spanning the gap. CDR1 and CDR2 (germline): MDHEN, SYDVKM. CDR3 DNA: TGTGCCAGCAGTTTTTATCTTGGTCAGGTGGTGGATGGCTACACCTTC. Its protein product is CASSFYLGQVVDGYTF.

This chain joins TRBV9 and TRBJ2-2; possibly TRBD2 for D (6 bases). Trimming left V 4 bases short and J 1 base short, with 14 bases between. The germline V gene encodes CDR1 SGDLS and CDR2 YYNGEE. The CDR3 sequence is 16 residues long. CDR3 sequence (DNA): TGTGCCAGCAGCAAGAGCTGGGGGGAGAACACCGGGGAGCTGTTTTTT. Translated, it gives CASSKSWGENTGELFF.

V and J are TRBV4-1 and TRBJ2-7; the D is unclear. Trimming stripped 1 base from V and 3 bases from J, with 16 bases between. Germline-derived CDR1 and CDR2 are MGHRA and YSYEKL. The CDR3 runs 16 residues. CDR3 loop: CASSQGFGFGDYEQYF. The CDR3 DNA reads TGCGCCAGCAGCCAAGGTTTCGGGTTCGGCGACTACGAGCAGTACTTC.